Listed below are T cell receptor beta chains from one sample, sequenced in a study of T cell repertoires in cytomegalovirus infection. TCRdb reprocessed the reads with MiXCR, giving one entry per CDR3 protein. The sample lists some 480,000 distinct CDR3 sequences, about 33% occurring once. These TCRs are of unknown antigen specificity. The sample in question was cultured PBMCs, obtained from culture after CMV antigen stimulation. Receptors were obtained from a human donor in good health (CMV status not recorded). Some clones in this sample may be carry-over from other donors' samples. Both conserved end residues are part of each CDR3. The D gene is left open where the match is weak. A row's size may be missing; if present it is once, few, many or a size class.

-	-	TRBV5-4	TRBJ1-1	14	CASSGDGLNTEAFF	TGTGCCAGCAGCGGGGACGGATTGAACACTGAAGCTTTCTTT
-	-	TRBV12-3/TRBV12-4	TRBJ1-1	15	CASRQSGGLNTEAFF	TGTGCCAGCAGACAGTCCGGGGGCCTGAACACTGAAGCTTTCTTT
many	-	TRBV7-2	TRBJ1-6	15	CASSLAAGFGSPLHF	TGTGCCAGCAGCTTAGCCGCCGGGTTTGGATCACCCCTCCACTTT
many	TRBD2	TRBV7-2	TRBJ2-3	15	CASSSPAGYTDTQYF	TGTGCCAGCAGCTCCCCAGCGGGATACACAGATACGCAGTATTTT
-	-	TRBV7-2	TRBJ2-1	13	CASSLAQSNEQFF	TGTGCCAGCAGCTTAGCACAGAGCAATGAGCAGTTCTTC
-	-	TRBV28	TRBJ1-1	17	CASRLRSWYRLNTEAFF	TGTGCCAGCAGACTTAGAAGTTGGTACAGGTTGAACACTGAAGCTTTCTTT
once	-	TRBV27	TRBJ2-7	13	CASSTRSRQEQYF	TGTGCCAGCAGTACAAGATCCCGCCAGGAGCAGTACTTC
-	TRBD1	TRBV6-1	TRBJ1-5	15	CASSLTGMGNQPQHF	TGTGCCAGCAGTTTGACAGGGATGGGCAATCAGCCCCAGCATTTT
-	-	TRBV6-2/TRBV6-3	TRBJ2-4	15	CASSSGGFAKNIQYF	TGTGCCAGCAGTTCGGGGGGCTTCGCCAAAAACATTCAGTACTTC
-	TRBD2	TRBV24-1	TRBJ2-1	15	CATSRPRTSGNEQFF	TGTGCCACCAGTAGACCCAGGACTAGCGGCAATGAGCAGTTCTTC
many	-	TRBV28	TRBJ2-1	12	CASSSPYDEQFF	TGTGCCAGCAGTTCGCCTTACGATGAGCAGTTCTTC
many	-	TRBV20-1	TRBJ1-6	17	CSAIKTGGRSYNSPLHF	TGCAGTGCTATTAAAACGGGGGGGCGATCCTATAATTCACCCCTCCACTTT
-	-	TRBV5-1	TRBJ1-1	14	CASSLVSRDTEAFF	TGCGCCAGCAGCTTGGTTAGTAGAGACACTGAAGCTTTCTTT
few	-	TRBV7-9	TRBJ1-1	11	CASKTNTEAFF	TGTGCCAGCAAGACCAACACTGAAGCTTTCTTT
-	-	TRBV5-1	TRBJ1-3	16	CASSLANVDSGNTIYF	TGCGCCAGCAGCTTGGCCAATGTGGACAGTGGAAACACCATATATTTT
few	-	TRBV7-3	TRBJ1-1	13	CASSLFVRTEAFF	TGTGCCAGCAGCTTATTTGTCAGAACTGAAGCTTTCTTT
many	-	TRBV7-2	TRBJ2-7	14	CASSPSRSGAEQYF	TGTGCCAGCAGCCCTAGTCGTTCAGGGGCCGAGCAGTACTTC
-	-	TRBV29-1	TRBJ2-1	13	CSPRPGPRNEQFF	TGCAGCCCGCGACCGGGACCCCGCAATGAGCAGTTCTTC
-	TRBD1	TRBV2	TRBJ2-1	14	CASRYGTDNNEQFF	TGTGCCAGCAGATATGGGACAGATAACAATGAGCAGTTCTTC
-	-	TRBV11-2	TRBJ1-1	15	CASSLDWGRNTEAFF	TGTGCCAGCAGCTTAGATTGGGGGAGGAACACTGAAGCTTTCTTT
-	-	TRBV30	TRBJ1-4	14	CAWSVSGVIEKLFF	TGTGCCTGGAGTGTATCAGGGGTTATCGAAAAACTGTTTTTT
-	-	TRBV20-1	TRBJ1-1	14	CSARDLQGGTEAFF	TGCAGTGCTAGAGATCTTCAGGGAGGCACTGAAGCTTTCTTT
-	-	TRBV25-1	TRBJ2-5	14	CASLGSSRQETQYF	TGTGCCAGCCTAGGGTCTAGCAGACAAGAGACCCAGTACTTC
once	TRBD1	TRBV12-3/TRBV12-4	TRBJ2-5	14	CASSLGDSMETQYF	TGTGCCAGCAGTTTGGGGGACAGTATGGAGACCCAGTACTTC
-	-	TRBV28	TRBJ1-1	14	CASSLPGRVTEAFF	TGTGCCAGCAGTTTACCAGGGAGGGTCACTGAAGCTTTCTTT
few	TRBD2	TRBV28	TRBJ2-1	15	CASNGGGRALNEQFF	TGTGCCAGCAACGGGGGCGGGAGGGCCCTCAATGAGCAGTTCTTC
-	TRBD1	TRBV6-4	TRBJ2-2	14	CASSEQGDTGELFF	TGTGCCAGCAGTGAACAGGGGGACACCGGGGAGCTGTTTTTT
few	-	TRBV7-2	TRBJ2-1	16	CASSLAPEGSYNEQFF	TGTGCCAGCAGCTTAGCGCCAGAGGGCTCCTACAATGAGCAGTTCTTC
many	-	TRBV7-2	TRBJ1-1	19	CASSRRIGGRGGGNTEAFF	TGTGCCAGCAGCCGACGAATAGGGGGGAGGGGAGGCGGGAACACTGAAGCTTTCTTT
-	-	TRBV7-6	TRBJ2-7	12	CASSSSIYEQYF	TGTGCCAGCAGCTCCTCCATCTACGAGCAGTACTTC
few	-	TRBV6-1	TRBJ1-6	15	CASSLGGRGNSPLHF	TGTGCCAGCAGTTTGGGAGGGCGGGGAAATTCACCCCTCCACTTT
-	-	TRBV12-3/TRBV12-4	TRBJ2-3	15	CASTHRAQSTDTQYF	TGTGCCAGCACCCACCGGGCCCAAAGCACAGATACGCAGTATTTT
few	-	TRBV7-9	TRBJ2-5	16	CASSLAREWSRETQYF	TGTGCCAGCAGCTTGGCTCGGGAGTGGAGCAGGGAGACCCAGTACTTC
-	TRBD2	TRBV12-3/TRBV12-4	TRBJ2-1	16	CASSLGGLGPNNEQFF	TGTGCCAGCAGTTTGGGGGGGTTAGGGCCCAACAATGAGCAGTTCTTC
few	TRBD1	TRBV12-3/TRBV12-4	TRBJ1-2	13	CASRSGGNYGYTF	TGTGCCAGCAGGTCAGGGGGAAACTATGGCTACACCTTC
-	-	TRBV10-3	TRBJ2-5	13	CAISSQGQETQYF	TGTGCCATCAGCTCACAGGGACAAGAGACCCAGTACTTC
-	TRBD1	TRBV19	TRBJ1-2	15	CASSIPQGAGYGYTF	TGTGCCAGTAGTATACCACAGGGGGCCGGCTATGGCTACACCTTC
once	-	TRBV7-2	TRBJ2-4	15	CASSLGKGGGYIQYF	TGTGCCAGCAGCTTAGGAAAGGGGGGCGGATACATTCAGTACTTC
-	-	TRBV27	TRBJ2-3	15	CASSLWGASTDTQYF	TGTGCCAGCAGTTTATGGGGGGCGAGCACAGATACGCAGTATTTT
many	-	TRBV5-4	TRBJ2-3	16	CASSLGVSRDKDTQYF	TGTGCCAGCAGCTTGGGGGTTTCGCGGGATAAAGATACGCAGTATTTT
-	-	TRBV19	TRBJ1-4	15	CASSIGAATNEKLFF	TGTGCCAGTAGTATTGGGGCAGCAACTAATGAAAAACTGTTTTTT
many	TRBD2	TRBV7-2	TRBJ2-1	16	CASSLAGTSAHNEQFF	TGTGCCAGCAGCTTAGCGGGGACTAGCGCACACAATGAGCAGTTCTTC
-	TRBD1	TRBV28	TRBJ1-5	15	CASSLQGVSNQPQHF	TGTGCCAGCAGTCTACAGGGGGTTAGCAATCAGCCCCAGCATTTT
few	-	TRBV10-2	TRBJ1-4	12	CASSGNGEKLFF	TGCGCCAGCAGCGGGAATGGTGAAAAACTGTTTTTT
few	-	TRBV20-1	TRBJ2-6	16	CSVTRMGPAGANVLTF	TGCAGTGTCACCCGCATGGGGCCTGCTGGGGCCAACGTCCTGACTTTC
-	TRBD2	TRBV6-1	TRBJ2-3	14	CASAGAGEADTQYF	TGTGCCAGCGCGGGAGCGGGAGAAGCGGATACGCAGTATTTT
few	-	TRBV7-2	TRBJ2-4	18	CASSPWGGVGVSVNIQYF	TGTGCCAGCAGCCCTTGGGGGGGCGTGGGAGTGAGTGTAAACATTCAGTACTTC
-	TRBD1	TRBV7-2	TRBJ1-2	15	CASSLTYRGEYGYTF	TGTGCCAGCAGCCTGACATACAGGGGGGAGTATGGCTACACCTTC
-	TRBD2	TRBV10-3	TRBJ2-1	18	CAISGGRTSGRGDNEQFF	TGTGCCATCAGTGGAGGGAGGACTAGCGGGAGAGGGGACAATGAGCAGTTCTTC
few	-	TRBV5-4	TRBJ2-6	16	CASSPPASSGANVLTF	TGTGCCAGCAGCCCCCCCGCAAGTTCTGGGGCCAACGTCCTGACTTTC
-	TRBD2	TRBV11-2	TRBJ2-5	14	CASSWTRGSETQYF	TGTGCCAGCAGCTGGACTAGAGGGAGTGAGACCCAGTACTTC
few	-	TRBV7-2	TRBJ2-1	14	CASSLNLLYNEQFF	TGTGCCAGCAGCTTAAATTTACTGTACAATGAGCAGTTCTTC
few	TRBD2	TRBV19	TRBJ2-3	15	CASSGTSASTDTQYF	TGTGCCAGTAGTGGTACTAGCGCAAGCACAGATACGCAGTATTTT
many	-	TRBV7-2	TRBJ2-4	14	CASSPGDALTIQYF	TGTGCCAGCAGCCCGGGGGATGCCCTAACAATTCAGTACTTC
-	-	TRBV19	TRBJ1-2	12	CASSQGGYGYTF	TGTGCCAGTTCCCAAGGGGGTTACGGCTACACCTTC
-	-	TRBV6-2/TRBV6-3	TRBJ2-1	15	CASTNRGAPYNEQFF	TGTGCCAGCACCAATCGCGGGGCGCCCTACAATGAGCAGTTCTTC
-	-	TRBV12-3/TRBV12-4	TRBJ1-5	15	CASSLDPYSNQPQHF	TGTGCCAGCAGCTTGGACCCTTATAGCAATCAGCCCCAGCATTTT
-	TRBD2	TRBV6-8	TRBJ2-1	17	CASSPTLLAGGPNEQFF	TGTGCCAGCAGCCCAACCCTGCTAGCGGGAGGTCCCAATGAGCAGTTCTTC
few	TRBD2	TRBV18	TRBJ2-1	17	CASSRSGTSGRYNEQFF	TGTGCCAGCTCACGAAGCGGGACTAGCGGGAGGTACAATGAGCAGTTCTTC